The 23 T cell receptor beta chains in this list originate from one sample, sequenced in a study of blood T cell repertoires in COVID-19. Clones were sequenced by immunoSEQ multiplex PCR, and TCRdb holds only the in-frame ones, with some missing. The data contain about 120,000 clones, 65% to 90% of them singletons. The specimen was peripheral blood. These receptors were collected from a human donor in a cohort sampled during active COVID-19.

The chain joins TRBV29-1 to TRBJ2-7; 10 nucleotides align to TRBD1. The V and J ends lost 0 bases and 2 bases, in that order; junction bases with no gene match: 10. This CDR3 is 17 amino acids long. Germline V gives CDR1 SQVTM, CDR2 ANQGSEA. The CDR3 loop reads CSVEERTGQGDTYEQYF. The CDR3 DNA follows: TGCAGCGTTGAAGAAAGAACAGGACAGGGGGACACCTACGAGCAGTACTTC.

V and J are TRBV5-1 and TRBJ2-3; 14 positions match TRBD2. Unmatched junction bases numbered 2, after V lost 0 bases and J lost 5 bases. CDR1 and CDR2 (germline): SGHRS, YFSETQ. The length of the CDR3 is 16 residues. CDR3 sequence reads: CASSLAGTSGGDTQYF. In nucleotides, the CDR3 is TGCGCCAGCAGCTTGGCCGGGACTAGCGGGGGAGATACGCAGTATTTT.

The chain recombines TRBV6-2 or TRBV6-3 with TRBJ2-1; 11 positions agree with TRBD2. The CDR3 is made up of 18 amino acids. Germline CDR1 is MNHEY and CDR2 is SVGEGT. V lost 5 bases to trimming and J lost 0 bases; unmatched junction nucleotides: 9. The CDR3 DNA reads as TGTGCCAGCAGTCCCCCAGTAGCGGGGGGGAACTCCTACAATGAGCAGTTCTTC. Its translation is CASSPPVAGGNSYNEQFF.

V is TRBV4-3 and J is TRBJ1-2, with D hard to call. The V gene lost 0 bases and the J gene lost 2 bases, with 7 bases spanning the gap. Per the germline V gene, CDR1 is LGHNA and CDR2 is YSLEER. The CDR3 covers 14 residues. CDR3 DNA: TGCGCCAGCAGCCAAGATCGGGGAAACTATGGCTACACCTTC. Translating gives CASSQDRGNYGYTF.

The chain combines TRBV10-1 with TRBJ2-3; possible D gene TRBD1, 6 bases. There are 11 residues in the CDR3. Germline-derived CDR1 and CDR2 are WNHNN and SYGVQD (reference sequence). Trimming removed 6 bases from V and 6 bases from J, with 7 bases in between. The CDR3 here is CASSDRDTQYF. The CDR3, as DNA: TGCGCCAGCAGCGACAGGGATACGCAGTATTTT.

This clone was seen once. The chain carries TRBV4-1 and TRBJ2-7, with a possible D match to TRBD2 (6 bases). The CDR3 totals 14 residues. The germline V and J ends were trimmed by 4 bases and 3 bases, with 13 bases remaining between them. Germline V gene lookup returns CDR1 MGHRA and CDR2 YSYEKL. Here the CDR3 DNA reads TGCGCCAGCAGCCTGGGGGGTAACCTCTACGAGCAGTACTTC. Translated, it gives CASSLGGNLYEQYF.

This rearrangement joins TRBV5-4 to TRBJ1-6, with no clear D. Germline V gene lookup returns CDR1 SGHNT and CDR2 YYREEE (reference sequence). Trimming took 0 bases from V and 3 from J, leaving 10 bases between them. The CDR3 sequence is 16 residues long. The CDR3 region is CASSLGSQNYNSPLHF. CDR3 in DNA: TGTGCCAGCAGCTTGGGCAGTCAGAACTATAATTCACCCCTCCACTTT.

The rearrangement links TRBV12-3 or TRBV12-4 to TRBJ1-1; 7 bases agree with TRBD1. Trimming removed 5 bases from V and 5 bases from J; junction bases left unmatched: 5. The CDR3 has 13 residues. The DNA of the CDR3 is TGTGCCAGCAGTCCGGGACAGAGTACTGAAGCTTTCTTT. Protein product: CASSPGQSTEAFF.

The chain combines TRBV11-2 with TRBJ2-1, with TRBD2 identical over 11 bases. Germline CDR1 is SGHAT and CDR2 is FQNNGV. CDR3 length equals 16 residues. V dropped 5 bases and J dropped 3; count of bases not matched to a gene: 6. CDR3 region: CASSQRLAGIYNEQFF. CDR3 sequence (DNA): TGTGCCAGCAGCCAACGACTAGCGGGGATCTACAATGAGCAGTTCTTC. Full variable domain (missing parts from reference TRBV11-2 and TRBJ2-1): EAGVAQSPRYKIIEKRQSVAFWCNPISGHATLYWYQQILGQGPKLLIQFQNNGVVDDSQLPKDRFSAERLKGVDSTLKIQPAKLEDSAVYLCASSQRLAGIYNEQFFGPGTRLTVL.

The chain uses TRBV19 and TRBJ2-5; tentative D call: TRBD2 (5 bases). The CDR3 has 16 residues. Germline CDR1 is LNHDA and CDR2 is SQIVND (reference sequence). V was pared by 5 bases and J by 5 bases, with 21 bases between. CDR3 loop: CASSPDHGVGEETQYF. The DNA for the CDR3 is TGTGCCAGTAGTCCCGACCACGGGGTTGGGGAGGAGACCCAGTACTTC.

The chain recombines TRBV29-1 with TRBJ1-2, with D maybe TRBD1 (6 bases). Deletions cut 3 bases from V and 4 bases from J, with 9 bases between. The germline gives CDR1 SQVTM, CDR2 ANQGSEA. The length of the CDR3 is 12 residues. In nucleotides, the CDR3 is TGCAGCGTTGATGAACAGGGCTATGGCTACACCTTC. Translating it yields CSVDEQGYGYTF.

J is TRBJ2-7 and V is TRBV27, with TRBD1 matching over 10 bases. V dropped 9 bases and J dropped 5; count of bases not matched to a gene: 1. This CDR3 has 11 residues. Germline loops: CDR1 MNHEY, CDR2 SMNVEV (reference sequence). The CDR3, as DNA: TGTGCCAGGGGACAGGGGAACGAGCAGTACTTC. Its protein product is CARGQGNEQYF.

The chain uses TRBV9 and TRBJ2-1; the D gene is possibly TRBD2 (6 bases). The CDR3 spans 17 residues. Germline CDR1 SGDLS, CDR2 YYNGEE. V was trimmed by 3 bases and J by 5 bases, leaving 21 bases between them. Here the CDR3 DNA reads TGTGCCAGCAGCGAATCCCTCGCTATAACGGGGGACAATGAGCAGTTCTTC. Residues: CASSESLAITGDNEQFF.

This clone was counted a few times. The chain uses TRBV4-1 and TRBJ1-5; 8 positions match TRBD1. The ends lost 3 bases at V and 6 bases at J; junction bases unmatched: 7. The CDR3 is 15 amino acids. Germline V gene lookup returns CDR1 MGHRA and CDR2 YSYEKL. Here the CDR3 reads CASSQGTGDGQPQHF. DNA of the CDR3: TGCGCCAGCAGCCAGGGGACAGGCGATGGTCAGCCCCAGCATTTT.

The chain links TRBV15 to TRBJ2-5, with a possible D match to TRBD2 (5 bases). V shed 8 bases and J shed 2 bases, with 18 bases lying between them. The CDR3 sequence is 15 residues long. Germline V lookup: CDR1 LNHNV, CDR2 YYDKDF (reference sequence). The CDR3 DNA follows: TGTGCCACCGGGAATAGGGCGGGTCCTCAAGAGACCCAGTACTTC. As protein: CATGNRAGPQETQYF. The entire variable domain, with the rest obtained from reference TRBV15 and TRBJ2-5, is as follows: DAMVIQNPRYQVTQFGKPVTLSCSQTLNHNVMYWYQQKSSQAPKLLFHYYDKDFNNEADTPDNFQSRRPNTSFCFLDIRSPGLGDTAMYLCATGNRAGPQETQYFGPGTRLLVL.

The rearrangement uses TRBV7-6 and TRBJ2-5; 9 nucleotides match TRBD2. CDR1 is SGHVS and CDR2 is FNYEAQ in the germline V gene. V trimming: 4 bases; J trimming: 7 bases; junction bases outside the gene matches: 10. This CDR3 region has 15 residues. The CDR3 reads CASSSALAGVGTQYF. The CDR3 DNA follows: TGTGCCAGCAGCTCCGCACTAGCGGGCGTAGGGACCCAGTACTTC.

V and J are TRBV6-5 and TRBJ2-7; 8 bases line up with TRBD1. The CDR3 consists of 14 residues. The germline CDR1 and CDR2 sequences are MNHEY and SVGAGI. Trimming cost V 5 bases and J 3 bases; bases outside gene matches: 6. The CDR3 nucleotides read TGTGCCAGCAGTATGACAGGGGAGAGCTACGAGCAGTACTTC. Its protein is CASSMTGESYEQYF.

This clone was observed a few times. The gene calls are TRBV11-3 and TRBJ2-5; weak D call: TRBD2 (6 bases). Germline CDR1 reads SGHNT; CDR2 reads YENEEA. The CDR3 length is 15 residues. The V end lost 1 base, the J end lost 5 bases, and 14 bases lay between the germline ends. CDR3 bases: TGTGCCAGCAGCTTAGGGGGCGCGGGGAGCGAGACCCAGTACTTC. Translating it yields CASSLGGAGSETQYF.

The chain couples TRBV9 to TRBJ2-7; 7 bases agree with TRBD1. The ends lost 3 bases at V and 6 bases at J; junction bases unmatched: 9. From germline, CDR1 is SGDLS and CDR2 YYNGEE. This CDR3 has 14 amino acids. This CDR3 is CASSARQGSGEQYF. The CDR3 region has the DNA TGTGCCAGCAGCGCCCGACAGGGATCGGGCGAGCAGTACTTC.

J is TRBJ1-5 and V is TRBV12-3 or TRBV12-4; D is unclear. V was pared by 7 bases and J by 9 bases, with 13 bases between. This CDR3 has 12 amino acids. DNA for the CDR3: TGTGCCAGCAATGCGGGCGCGGGGCCCCAGCATTTT. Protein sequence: CASNAGAGPQHF.

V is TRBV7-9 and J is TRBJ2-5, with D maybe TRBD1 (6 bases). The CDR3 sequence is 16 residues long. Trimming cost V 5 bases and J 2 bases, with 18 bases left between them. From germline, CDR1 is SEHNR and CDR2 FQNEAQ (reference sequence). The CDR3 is CASSPSGGGSQETQYF. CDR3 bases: TGTGCCAGCAGCCCCAGTGGGGGCGGAAGTCAAGAGACCCAGTACTTC.

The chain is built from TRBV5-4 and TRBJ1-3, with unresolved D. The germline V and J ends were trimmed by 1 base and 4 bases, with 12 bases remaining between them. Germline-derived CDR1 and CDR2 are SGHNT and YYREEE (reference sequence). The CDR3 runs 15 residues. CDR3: CASSLSLAGGNTIYF. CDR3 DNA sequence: TGTGCCAGCAGCTTGTCTCTGGCGGGAGGAAACACCATATATTTT.

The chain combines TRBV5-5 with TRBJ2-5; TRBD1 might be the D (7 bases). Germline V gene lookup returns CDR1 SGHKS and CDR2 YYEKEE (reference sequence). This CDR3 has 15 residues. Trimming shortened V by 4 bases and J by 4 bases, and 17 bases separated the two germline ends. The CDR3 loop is CASSITGDGGETQYF. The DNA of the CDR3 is TGTGCCAGCAGCATTACAGGGGACGGGGGAGAGACCCAGTACTTC. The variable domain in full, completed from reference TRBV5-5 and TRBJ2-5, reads DAGVTQSPTHLIKTRGQQVTLRCSPISGHKSVSWYQQVLGQGPQFIFQYYEKEERGRGNFPDRFSARQFPNYSSELNVNALLLGDSALYLCASSITGDGGETQYFGPGTRLLVL.